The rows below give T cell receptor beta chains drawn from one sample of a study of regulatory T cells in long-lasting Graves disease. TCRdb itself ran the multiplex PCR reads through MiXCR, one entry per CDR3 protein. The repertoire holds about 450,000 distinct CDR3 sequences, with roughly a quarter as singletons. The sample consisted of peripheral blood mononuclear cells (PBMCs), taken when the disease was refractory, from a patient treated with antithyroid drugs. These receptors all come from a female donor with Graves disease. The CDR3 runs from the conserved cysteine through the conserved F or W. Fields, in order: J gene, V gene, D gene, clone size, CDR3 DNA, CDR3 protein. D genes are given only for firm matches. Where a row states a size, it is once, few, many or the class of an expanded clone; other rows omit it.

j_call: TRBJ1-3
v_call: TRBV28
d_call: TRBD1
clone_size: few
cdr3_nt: TGTGCCAGTTGGGGAAACAGGGGGCAGGAGAGAAACACCATATATTTT
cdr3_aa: CASWGNRGQERNTIYF

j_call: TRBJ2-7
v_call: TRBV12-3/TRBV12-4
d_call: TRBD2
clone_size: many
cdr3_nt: TGTGCCATCCTCAGGGAGGGCTCCTACGAGCAGTACTTC
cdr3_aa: CAILREGSYEQYF

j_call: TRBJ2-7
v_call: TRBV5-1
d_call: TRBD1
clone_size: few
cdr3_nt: TGCGCCAGCAGCTTCACCGGGACAGGGGCGTACGAGCAGTACTTC
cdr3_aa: CASSFTGTGAYEQYF

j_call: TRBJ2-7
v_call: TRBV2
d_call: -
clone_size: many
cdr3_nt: TGTGCCAGCAGCCGAGGGGACCCGATCGACTACGAGCAGTACTTC
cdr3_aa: CASSRGDPIDYEQYF

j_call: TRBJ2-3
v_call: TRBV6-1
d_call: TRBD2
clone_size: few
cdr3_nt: TGTGCCAGCAGTGAAGCTGGGACTAGCGGAACCAGCACAGATACGCAGTATTTT
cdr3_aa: CASSEAGTSGTSTDTQYF

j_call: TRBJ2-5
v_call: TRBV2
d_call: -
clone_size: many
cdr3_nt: TGTGCCAGCACACAGCAAGAGACCCAGTACTTC
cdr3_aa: CASTQQETQYF

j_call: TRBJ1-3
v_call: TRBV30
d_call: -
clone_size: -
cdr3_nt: TGTGCCTGGAGTGTACAAGGGGGAGTTGGAAACACCATATATTTT
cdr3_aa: CAWSVQGGVGNTIYF

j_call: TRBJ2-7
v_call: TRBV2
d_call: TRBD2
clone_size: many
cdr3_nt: TGTGCCAGCAGTGAAGCGTGGGCTAGCGGGAGTGACGAGCAGTACTTC
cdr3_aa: CASSEAWASGSDEQYF

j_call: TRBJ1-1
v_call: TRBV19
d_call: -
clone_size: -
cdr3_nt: TGTGCCACCCGTGGGGGGTGGGAGAACACTGAAGCTTTCTTT
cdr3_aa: CATRGGWENTEAFF

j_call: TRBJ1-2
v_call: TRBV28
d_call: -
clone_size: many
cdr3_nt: TGTGCCAGCGGGACGCGGGGACGGTTCGGCTACACCTTC
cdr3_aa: CASGTRGRFGYTF

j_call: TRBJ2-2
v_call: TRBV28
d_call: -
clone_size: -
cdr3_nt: TGTGCCAGCAGTCCCGTCGAGGGGGAGCCGTTTTTT
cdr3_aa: CASSPVEGEPFF

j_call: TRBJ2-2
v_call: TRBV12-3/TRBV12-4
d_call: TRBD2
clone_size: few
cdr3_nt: TGTGCCAGCAGTTTTAGGGGACTAGCCGCGTCCAGCACCGGGGAGCTGTTTTTT
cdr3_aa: CASSFRGLAASSTGELFF

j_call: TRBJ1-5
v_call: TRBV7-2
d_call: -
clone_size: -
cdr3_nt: TGTGCCAGCTCCCTCCGGGGGCTGGACAATCAGCCCCAGCATTTT
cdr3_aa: CASSLRGLDNQPQHF

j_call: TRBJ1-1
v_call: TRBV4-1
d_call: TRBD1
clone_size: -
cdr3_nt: TGCGCCAGCAGCCAAGTTTTGACTTCCGGACCTCAGGGGGCAGAAGCTTTCTTT
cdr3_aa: CASSQVLTSGPQGAEAFF

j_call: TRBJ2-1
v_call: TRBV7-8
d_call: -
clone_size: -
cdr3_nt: TGTGCCAGCGGTCAGGGAAATGAGCAGTTCTTC
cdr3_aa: CASGQGNEQFF

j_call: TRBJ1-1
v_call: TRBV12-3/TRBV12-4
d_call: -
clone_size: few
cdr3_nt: TGTGCCAGCAGTTTAAATTTTCGACAGGCGAACACTGAAGCTTTCTTT
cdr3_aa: CASSLNFRQANTEAFF

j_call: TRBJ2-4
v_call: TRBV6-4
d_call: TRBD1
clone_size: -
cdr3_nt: TGTGCCAGCAGTTTTGGGGGACAGGGAAGTAAAAACATTCAGTACTTC
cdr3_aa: CASSFGGQGSKNIQYF

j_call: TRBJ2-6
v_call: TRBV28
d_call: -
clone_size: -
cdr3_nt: TGTGCCAGCAGTTTACGGGTTGGGACAGGGGCCAACGTCCTGACTTTC
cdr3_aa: CASSLRVGTGANVLTF

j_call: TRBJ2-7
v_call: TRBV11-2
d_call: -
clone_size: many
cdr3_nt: TGTGCCAGCAGCTTAGGACCGGGCCCCAGCTCCTACGAGCAGTACTTC
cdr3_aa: CASSLGPGPSSYEQYF

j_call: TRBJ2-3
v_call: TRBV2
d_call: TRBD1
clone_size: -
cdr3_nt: TGTGCCAGCATCCAGGGGGCCAGCACAGATACGCAGTATTTT
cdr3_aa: CASIQGASTDTQYF

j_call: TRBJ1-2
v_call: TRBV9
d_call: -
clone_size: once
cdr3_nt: TGTGCCAGCAGCGTAGGGGTAATTGACGGCTACACCTTC
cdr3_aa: CASSVGVIDGYTF

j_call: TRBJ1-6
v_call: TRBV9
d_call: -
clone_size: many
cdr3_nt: TGTGCCAGCAGCGTAGACTGGAATTCACCCCTCCACTTT
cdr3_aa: CASSVDWNSPLHF

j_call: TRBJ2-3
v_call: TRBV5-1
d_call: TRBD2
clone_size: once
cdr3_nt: TGCGCCAGCAGCCCCCGTGGACTAGCGGAGACAGATACGCAGTATTTT
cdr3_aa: CASSPRGLAETDTQYF